Listed below are T cell receptor beta chains from one sample, sequenced in a study of blood T cells in healthy people across ages. TCRdb re-called the 5' RACE reads with MiXCR, one entry per CDR3 protein. This table has about 1 million distinct CDR3 sequences, 45% appearing once. The specimen sequenced was blood. The receptors originated from a woman aged 55-70 years in good health. Each CDR3 is given with its conserved first and last residue.

>TRBJ2-1|TRBV19
CASSIVAAGGPRGEQFF
>TRBJ2-3|TRBV7-2
CASSLVRGGGGDTQYF
>TRBJ2-1|TRBV6-2/TRBV6-3
CATGTSGASSYNEQFF
>TRBJ2-7|TRBV6-5
CASTPTSGAYEQYF
>TRBJ2-7|TRBV10-3
CAISEGTGVGEQYF
>TRBJ2-1|TRBV12-3/TRBV12-4
CASSLQQTSGSFNEQFF
>TRBJ1-1|TRBV6-5
CASRPGAGEAFF
>TRBJ2-1|TRBV20-1
CSASPSSYNKQFF
>TRBJ2-6|TRBV12-3/TRBV12-4
CASRPGTGSSGANVLTF
>TRBJ2-1|TRBV12-3/TRBV12-4
CASIESRAPSYNEQFF
>TRBJ2-5|TRBV18
CVSSPLTQETQYF
>TRBJ2-1|TRBV9
CASSVGGSRVNEQFF
>TRBJ2-1|TRBV5-1
CASSAVGGSSYNEQFF
>TRBJ1-6|TRBV30
CAWSVNRGNSPLHF
>TRBJ2-1|TRBV11-2
CASSLGPTEQFF
>TRBJ2-3|TRBV7-2
CASSYGSRTDTQYF
>TRBJ1-2|TRBV20-1
CSAREQNGYTF
>TRBJ2-4|TRBV28
CASSSTIGIQYF
>TRBJ2-2|TRBV13
CASSSVFGTSGTGELFF
>TRBJ1-2|TRBV19
CASRDRDTHHGYTF
>TRBJ1-2|TRBV5-1
CAGSPRDSPYGYTF
>TRBJ1-5|TRBV19
CASNSRQGVGSDQPQHF
>TRBJ1-1|TRBV20-1
CSARARDRGTEAFF
>TRBJ1-6|TRBV20-1
CTTGQLNSPLHF
>TRBJ2-3|TRBV10-2
CASGLAGGTDTQYF
>TRBJ2-5|TRBV6-1
CASSAEAGGFEQYF
>TRBJ2-1|TRBV11-3
CASSKDGNNEQFF
>TRBJ2-3|TRBV5-1
CASSFSATDTQYF
>TRBJ2-3|TRBV4-2
CASSQARGGDTDTQYF
>TRBJ2-1|TRBV10-3
CAIRGTGGNDYNEQFF
>TRBJ2-3|TRBV10-2
CASGLARDTQYF
>TRBJ1-4|TRBV29-1
CSVVVQPNEKLFF
>TRBJ2-5|TRBV20-1
CSARTGLGTQYF